This T cell receptor (beta chain) is from a study of CD8+ T cells in alopecia areata. The overall study: Treatment with tofacitinib (6 to 18 months) was followed by 6 months off drug. Overall study results and limits: One nonresponder leaves baseline CD8+ expansion's link to response uncertain. Lesional scalp, notably in alopecia totalis/universalis, had clonality above that of normal scalp.

Sequencing templates came from extracted RNA that was reverse transcribed into cDNA. TCRdb's copy holds only in-frame clones and misses some; the assay was immunoSEQ multiplex PCR. The sample holds about 180,000 clones, approximately 50% seen once. Noted treatment: oral pan-JAK inhibitor, 5-10 mg twice daily. Peripheral blood samples and lesional scalp punch biopsies were obtained from alopecia areata patients. The CDR3 is 19 residues long. Germline CDR1 SGHNT, CDR2 YYREEE (reference sequence). V was pared by 0 bases and J by 0 bases, with 16 bases between. A word on this clone: Its target is not known.

The sequence derives from a human donor with alopecia areata. V gene TRBV5-4 combines with J gene TRBJ2-6; weak D call: TRBD1 (6 bases). The specimen was CD8+ T cells sorted from blood, collected between weeks 51 and 54, from a patient treated with tofacitinib. CDR3 DNA sequence: TGTGCCAGCAGCTTGGCCTCTCAGGGGCTACGCTCTGGGGCCAACGTCCTGACTTTC. Translated: CASSLASQGLRSGANVLTF. Filled out from reference TRBV5-4 and TRBJ2-6, the complete variable domain reads ETGVTQSPTHLIKTRGQQVTLRCSSQSGHNTVSWYQQALGQGPQFIFQYYREEENGRGNFPPRFSGLQFPNYSSELNVNALELDDSALYLCASSLASQGLRSGANVLTFGAGSRLTVL.